These 19 T cell receptor beta chains came from one sample sequenced in a study of PD-1 blockade in mismatch repair-deficient tumors. Profiled with immunoSEQ multiplex PCR; TCRdb holds only in-frame clones, not every one. The sample holds about 120,000 clones, 70% to 90% seen once. The source was peripheral blood, collected 44 weeks after starting pembrolizumab. The receptors were sampled from an adult with mismatch repair-deficient cancer.

The rearrangement joins TRBV11-3 to TRBJ2-5; 7 bases line up with TRBD1. Germline V CDR1 and CDR2: SGHNT, YENEEA. The CDR3 spans 17 residues. Losses at the gene ends were 4 bases for V and 4 bases for J; bases not matched to a gene: 15. CDR3 protein: CASSSPFAGTALETQYF. The CDR3 nucleotides are TGTGCCAGCAGCTCACCTTTTGCCGGGACAGCATTAGAGACCCAGTACTTC.

CDR3 nucleotide sequence: TGCGCCAGCAGCTTACCTAGCGGGTGGAGCACAGATACGCAGTATTTT. This translates into CASSLPSGWSTDTQYF. V usage is TRBV5-1 and J usage is TRBJ2-3; 8 bases map to TRBD2. This CDR3 region has 16 residues. V lost 2 bases, J lost 0 bases, and 5 bases stayed unmatched. The germline CDR1 and CDR2 sequences are SGHRS and YFSETQ.

Only a few counts were recorded for this clone. The rearrangement links TRBV27 to TRBJ1-5; D gene ambiguous. Germline CDR1 MNHEY, CDR2 SMNVEV (reference sequence). This CDR3 is 13 amino acids long. Trimming left V 4 bases short and J 8 bases short, with 12 bases between. The CDR3 loop reads CASSWGRAKPQHF. CDR3 in DNA: TGTGCCAGCAGTTGGGGAAGGGCGAAGCCCCAGCATTTT.

The CDR3 spells CAFGTSLETQYF. DNA for the CDR3: TGTGCCTTCGGGACTAGTCTGGAGACCCAGTACTTC. This chain connects TRBV30 to TRBJ2-5; 8 bases fit TRBD2. Germline-derived CDR1 and CDR2 are GTSNPN and SVGIG (reference sequence). V dropped 7 bases and J dropped 5; count of bases not matched to a gene: 6. CDR3 size: 12 residues. The full variable domain, with the rest looked up from reference TRBV30 and TRBJ2-5, is SQTIHQWPATLVQPVGSPLSLECTVEGTSNPNLYWYRQAAGRGLQLLFYSVGIGQISSEVPQNLSASRPQDRQFILSSKKLLLSDSGFYLCAFGTSLETQYFGPGTRLLVL.

V usage is TRBV5-1 and J usage is TRBJ2-7; D could derive from TRBD1 or TRBD2 (5 bases each). From germline, CDR1 is SGHRS and CDR2 YFSETQ. CDR3 length: 14 residues. Trimming cost V 2 bases and J 2 bases, with 11 bases left between them. The CDR3 DNA reads as TGCGCCAGCAGCTTCCGGACGGGACCCTACGAGCAGTACTTC. Translated, it gives CASSFRTGPYEQYF.

The V and J genes are TRBV4-1 and TRBJ2-7, with D maybe TRBD1 (5 bases). Germline V CDR1 and CDR2: MGHRA, YSYEKL. Trimming left V 1 base short and J 5 bases short, with 12 bases between. The CDR3 totals 14 residues. The CDR3, as DNA: TGCGCCAGCAGCCAAGGTAGGGGTTACAACGAGCAGTACTTC. Translated: CASSQGRGYNEQYF.

The chain uses TRBV7-8 and TRBJ1-1; D is unresolved. Trimming pared 5 bases from V and 0 bases from J, leaving 13 bases between. In germline, CDR1 is SGHVS, CDR2 FQNEAQ. This CDR3 spans 15 amino acids. The CDR3 DNA follows: TGTGCCAGCAGCCAGCTGAAAGGTGTGAACACTGAAGCTTTCTTT. Translation gives CASSQLKGVNTEAFF.

This chain joins TRBV2 and TRBJ1-5, with 9 bases lining up with TRBD1. The CDR3 has 16 amino acids. The V segment lost 5 bases and the J segment 0 bases; nucleotides outside the gene matches: 5. Germline V gives CDR1 SNHLY, CDR2 FYNNEI. The CDR3 nucleotides read TGTGCCAGCAGTCAACAGGGGGCGGGTAGCAATCAGCCCCAGCATTTT. Translating gives CASSQQGAGSNQPQHF.

The chain carries TRBV13 and TRBJ2-1; TRBD1 or TRBD2 may be the D gene (5 bases each). The germline V gene encodes CDR1 PRHDT and CDR2 FYEKMQ (reference sequence). The CDR3 sequence is 16 residues long. Trimming pared 5 bases from V and 1 base from J, leaving 15 bases between. The CDR3 bases are TGTGCCAGCAGCGGGGGTTCGGGGCTTTCCTACAATGAGCAGTTCTTC. Its protein is CASSGGSGLSYNEQFF.

The chain couples TRBV6-1 to TRBJ2-7; D unresolved. The CDR3 spans 15 residues. V was pared by 8 bases and J by 2 bases, with 19 bases between. Germline V gene lookup returns CDR1 MNHNS and CDR2 SASEGT. CDR3 nucleotide sequence: TGTGCCAGCGGAAGCTTAGACGGACCCCCCTACGAGCAGTACTTC. This encodes CASGSLDGPPYEQYF.

The rearrangement uses TRBV4-1 and TRBJ2-1; D gene ambiguous. The V and J ends lost 0 bases and 3 bases respectively, with 15 bases between them. CDR3 length equals 17 residues. CDR1 MGHRA and CDR2 YSYEKL come from the germline V gene. This chain's CDR3 is CASSQDPQATNYNEQFF. The CDR3 DNA reads TGCGCCAGCAGCCAAGATCCTCAGGCTACTAACTACAATGAGCAGTTCTTC.

The J gene is TRBJ2-3, the V gene TRBV19; a weak D match, TRBD1 (6 bases). V was cut by 7 bases and J by 0 bases, with 14 bases left in between. There are 15 residues in the CDR3. Germline V lookup: CDR1 LNHDA, CDR2 SQIVND (reference sequence). The CDR3 DNA is TGTGCCAGTAACGCGGACAGATATAGCACAGATACGCAGTATTTT. This translates into CASNADRYSTDTQYF.

The chain carries TRBV13 and TRBJ2-7, with 8 nucleotides matching TRBD2. Germline lookup yields CDR1 PRHDT and CDR2 FYEKMQ (reference sequence). J was trimmed by 3 bases and V by 0 bases; bases with no gene match: 4. There are 15 residues in the CDR3. The CDR3 nucleotides are TGTGCCAGCAGCTTAGGGGGTAGCGGGAACTACGAGCAGTACTTC. This codes for CASSLGGSGNYEQYF.

V usage is TRBV27 and J usage is TRBJ2-7; no clear D. Trimming shortened V by 2 bases and J by 1 base, and 9 bases separated the two germline ends. Germline CDR1 is MNHEY and CDR2 is SMNVEV (reference sequence). CDR3 length: 14 residues. The CDR3: CASSLKARSYEQYF. CDR3 sequence (DNA): TGTGCCAGCAGTTTAAAGGCTAGATCCTACGAGCAGTACTTC.

The rearrangement uses TRBV30 and TRBJ2-7; 7 bases fit TRBD1. With V trimmed by 4 bases and J by 0 bases, 6 bases remained unmatched. Germline V CDR1 and CDR2: GTSNPN, SVGIG (reference sequence). CDR3 length: 14 residues. CDR3 in DNA: TGTGCCTGGAATCCCAGGACAGGCTCCTACGAGCAGTACTTC. Translating it yields CAWNPRTGSYEQYF.

V usage is TRBV5-1 and J usage is TRBJ2-7; 10 bases line up with TRBD2. Germline trimming cut 2 bases from V and 1 base from J; bases unmatched to any gene: 3. The CDR3 length is 15 residues. The germline CDR1 and CDR2 sequences are SGHRS and YFSETQ. The CDR3 region is CASSFWTSGSYEQYF. In nucleotides, the CDR3 is TGCGCCAGCAGCTTCTGGACTAGCGGTTCCTACGAGCAGTACTTC.

This clone was observed once. The chain links TRBV11-2 to TRBJ2-7, with a weak D call TRBD2 (6 bases). Trimming took 5 bases from V and 1 from J, leaving 15 bases between them. The germline CDR1 and CDR2 sequences are SGHAT and FQNNGV. The CDR3 spans 15 residues. The CDR3 DNA reads TGTGCCAGCAGCCAAGGTAGCGGAGGATCCTACGAGCAGTACTTC. This sequence encodes CASSQGSGGSYEQYF.

V is TRBV28 and J is TRBJ1-1; D unclear. CDR1 is MDHEN, CDR2 SYDVKM, per germline. The V end was cut by 2 bases, the J end by 1 base, with 8 bases between. CDR3 length: 14 residues. The DNA for the CDR3 is TGTGCCAGCAGTTTACGTTGGGAGAACACTGAAGCTTTCTTT. Protein sequence: CASSLRWENTEAFF.

The chain uses TRBV5-5 and TRBJ2-5, with D possibly matching TRBD1 (6 bases). Trimming pared 0 bases from V and 5 bases from J, leaving 11 bases between. The CDR3 consists of 14 residues. Germline V gives CDR1 SGHKS, CDR2 YYEKEE (reference sequence). CDR3 bases: TGTGCCAGCAGCTTGGTGTGGGGGCGGGAGACCCAGTACTTC. Its protein is CASSLVWGRETQYF.